Listed here are 25 T cell receptor beta chains from one sample, sequenced in a study of T cells in Graves' hyperthyroidism and ophthalmopathy. There were TCR beta CDR3 regions amplified from RNA transcripts. Researchers ran a first-round RT-PCR on the TCR CDR3 using the HTBI primer set. MiXCR, applied by TCRdb to the multiplex PCR reads, yields one record per CDR3 protein. The table shows over 700,000 distinct CDR3 sequences, with 38% occurring only once. Input material: blood. The source is a man younger than 30 with Graves' hyperthyroidism.

This clonotype was counted between two and nine times. The chain links TRBV9 to TRBJ1-3, with D uncertain. The germline gives CDR1 SGDLS, CDR2 YYNGEE. The V gene lost 0 bases and the J gene lost 0 bases, with 7 bases spanning the gap. The CDR3 covers 15 residues. CDR3 loop: CASSVDWSSGNTIYF. Written as DNA, the CDR3 is TGTGCCAGCAGCGTAGACTGGAGCTCTGGAAACACCATATATTTT.

The chain joins TRBV9 to TRBJ2-7; D unclear. The CDR3 covers 12 residues. CDR1 and CDR2 (germline): SGDLS, YYNGEE. Between the trimmed V and J ends, which lost 3 bases and 7 bases, there was a span of 11 bases. This chain's CDR3 is CASSADEGEQYF. The DNA for the CDR3 is TGTGCCAGCAGCGCAGATGAAGGGGAGCAGTACTTC.

This clonotype was observed at least ten times. The rearrangement links TRBV20-1 to TRBJ1-2; D call uncertain. The germline V gene encodes CDR1 DFQATT and CDR2 SNEGSKA (reference sequence). CDR3 length equals 13 residues. Trimming took 0 bases from V and 0 from J, leaving 5 bases between them. CDR3 sequence: CSARDRTNYGYTF. The CDR3 DNA follows: TGCAGTGCTAGAGACAGAACTAACTATGGCTACACCTTC.

In this sample, this clonotype turned up a few times. For the CDR3, the DNA is TGTGCCAGCAGCTTATTCGGGGCCTATGGCTACACCTTC. Translation: CASSLFGAYGYTF. The V gene is TRBV13, the J gene TRBJ1-2; the D gene is possibly TRBD1 (5 bases). Germline CDR1 reads PRHDT; CDR2 reads FYEKMQ (reference sequence). The CDR3 sequence is 13 residues long. Deletions cut 2 bases from V and 4 bases from J, with 8 bases between.

This clonotype was recorded many times. J is TRBJ1-2 and V is TRBV9; 7 bases align to TRBD1. The germline gives CDR1 SGDLS, CDR2 YYNGEE. The length of the CDR3 is 12 residues. With 3 bases clipped from V and 7 bases from J, the junction kept 3 bases outside the gene matches. This CDR3 reads CASSGQGGGYTF. CDR3 coding DNA: TGTGCCAGCAGCGGACAGGGCGGTGGCTACACCTTC.

V usage is TRBV29-1 and J usage is TRBJ1-2; D is ambiguous. Trimming stripped 0 bases from V and 8 bases from J, with 13 bases between. Germline CDR1 SQVTM, CDR2 ANQGSEA. The CDR3 has 13 amino acids. CDR3 amino acids: CSVEEGRTGGYTF. The CDR3 coding sequence is TGCAGCGTTGAAGAAGGCAGGACGGGAGGCTACACCTTC.

This clonotype was found a few times. The rearrangement uses TRBV20-1 and TRBJ2-2; D possibly matches TRBD1 or TRBD2 (5 bases each). CDR3 size: 13 residues. Trimming took 0 bases from V and 4 from J, leaving 6 bases between them. Germline V lookup: CDR1 DFQATT, CDR2 SNEGSKA (reference sequence). The CDR3 DNA sequence: TGCAGTGCTAGAGAGAGGGGCACCGGGGAGCTGTTTTTT. Its protein is CSARERGTGELFF.

The chain links TRBV5-1 to TRBJ2-3; D is uncertain. This CDR3 region has 12 residues. Germline loops: CDR1 SGHRS, CDR2 YFSETQ. V was cut by 3 bases and J by 6 bases, with 8 bases left in between. The CDR3 reads CASSSLGDTQYF. The CDR3 DNA follows: TGCGCCAGCAGCTCTCTGGGGGATACGCAGTATTTT. Full variable domain (missing parts from reference TRBV5-1 and TRBJ2-3): KAGVTQTPRYLIKTRGQQVTLSCSPISGHRSVSWYQQTPGQGLQFLFEYFSETQRNKGNFPGRFSGRQFSNSRSEMNVSTLELGDSALYLCASSSLGDTQYFGPGTRLTVL.

The chain employs TRBV10-3 and TRBJ2-6; D is perhaps TRBD1 (6 bases). Trimming took off 8 bases at V and 3 bases at J, with 20 bases between the two ends. The CDR3 has 17 residues. Per germline, CDR1 ENHRY and CDR2 SYGVKD. The CDR3 nucleotides are TGTGCCATCCGAGCTCAGGGGTTCACGTATGGGGCCAACGTCCTGACTTTC. It yields the protein CAIRAQGFTYGANVLTF.

The J gene is TRBJ1-4, the V gene TRBV2; D might be TRBD1 (6 bases). Trimming took off 4 bases at V and 6 bases at J, with 15 bases between the two ends. The CDR3 consists of 15 residues. Per the germline V gene, CDR1 is SNHLY and CDR2 is FYNNEI. This CDR3 is CASSGQETLYEKLFF. DNA for the CDR3: TGTGCCAGCAGTGGACAGGAAACCCTTTATGAAAAACTGTTTTTT.

The sample holds many counts of this clonotype. V and J are TRBV29-1 and TRBJ1-3; D perhaps matches TRBD1 (5 bases). The CDR3 is made up of 15 amino acids. Germline V gives CDR1 SQVTM, CDR2 ANQGSEA. V was pared by 3 bases and J by 3 bases, with 15 bases between. The CDR3 sequence: CSVEDGGTYGNTIYF. In DNA form, the CDR3 reads TGCAGCGTTGAGGATGGGGGAACGTATGGAAACACCATATATTTT.

This clonotype was seen a handful of times. The V and J genes are TRBV5-5 and TRBJ2-5; no firm D call. The V end lost 4 bases, the J end lost 4 bases, and 14 bases lay between the germline ends. The germline CDR1 and CDR2 sequences are SGHKS and YYEKEE (reference sequence). The CDR3 consists of 14 residues. CDR3 region: CASSARSSGETQYF. The CDR3, as DNA: TGTGCCAGCAGCGCTCGGAGTAGTGGAGAGACCCAGTACTTC.

The J gene is TRBJ2-3, the V gene TRBV29-1; tentative D call: TRBD2 (5 bases). Germline V lookup: CDR1 SQVTM, CDR2 ANQGSEA. The CDR3 length is 11 residues. Between the trimmed V and J ends, which lost 5 bases and 6 bases, there was a span of 9 bases. Written as DNA, the CDR3 is TGCAGCGTTCGGGGTCGGGATACGCAGTATTTT. It specifies CSVRGRDTQYF.

The rearrangement joins TRBV10-3 to TRBJ1-5; D may be TRBD1 (6 bases). Trimming removed 10 bases at V and 1 base at J, with 14 bases between. The CDR3 has 14 amino acids. Germline CDR1 ENHRY, CDR2 SYGVKD. This CDR3 is CATGTLASNQPQHF. CDR3 nucleotides: TGTGCCACCGGGACATTGGCGAGCAATCAGCCCCAGCATTTT.

This clonotype was picked up many times. The rearrangement links TRBV12-3 or TRBV12-4 to TRBJ2-5; TRBD1 matches 7 bases. This CDR3 spans 14 amino acids. Losses at the gene ends were 9 bases for V and 3 bases for J; bases not matched to a gene: 10. This chain's CDR3 is CASSLLGQEETQYF. The CDR3 DNA is TGTGCCAGTAGCCTTCTAGGACAGGAAGAGACCCAGTACTTC.

The rearrangement joins TRBV2 to TRBJ1-1; D is uncertain. There are 13 residues in the CDR3. Germline CDR1 and CDR2: SNHLY and FYNNEI. Trimming removed 3 bases at V and 5 bases at J, with 10 bases between. DNA for the CDR3: TGTGCCAGCAGTGAGTCGGTATGGACTGAAGCTTTCTTT. Translating gives CASSESVWTEAFF.

Points on this clonotype: At one of its ends the junction is not consistent with the germline gene, which may arise from a read error. DNA for the CDR3: TGTGCAAGCAGTCTACCTAGTAGGGATGAAAAACTGTTTTTT. Protein: CASSLPSRDEKLFF. V gene TRBV25-1 combines with J gene TRBJ1-4; D call uncertain. CDR3 length equals 14 residues. CDR1 and CDR2 (germline): MGHDK, SYGVNS.

The rearrangement joins TRBV7-8 to TRBJ1-1, with TRBD1 matching 9 bases. CDR1 and CDR2 from the germline V gene are SGHVS and FQNEAQ. The length of the CDR3 is 15 residues. Trimming at V came to 5 bases and at J to 8 bases, leaving 12 bases not matched to a gene. The DNA of the CDR3 is TGTGCCAGCAGCCCCTGGGGGACAGGGTCACCCGAAGCTTTCTTT. Its translation: CASSPWGTGSPEAFF.

The chain employs TRBV7-6 and TRBJ2-7, with 8 bases identical to TRBD1. Germline V gene sequence: CDR1 SGHVS, CDR2 FNYEAQ. Losses at the gene ends were 5 bases for V and 10 bases for J; bases not matched to a gene: 10. The CDR3 is 13 residues long. CDR3 sequence: CASSPQAGGEQYF. The CDR3 bases are TGTGCCAGCAGCCCTCAGGCAGGGGGCGAACAGTACTTC.

This clonotype has ten or more counts. The chain recombines TRBV24-1 with TRBJ2-6; tentative D call: TRBD1 (5 bases). The CDR3 is made up of 15 amino acids. Trimming stripped 0 bases from V and 8 bases from J, with 10 bases between. CDR1 and CDR2 from the germline V gene are KGHDR and SFDVKD. The chain's CDR3 is CATSDLQAGTNVLTF. The CDR3 bases are TGTGCCACCAGTGATTTGCAGGCAGGGACCAACGTCCTGACTTTC.

Of note for this clonotype: This may be a read error, as it is one base from a much larger clone. J is TRBJ1-5 and V is TRBV25-1; no clear D. Trimming removed 9 bases at V and 2 bases at J, with 17 bases between. Germline V gene sequence: CDR1 MGHDK, CDR2 SYGVNS. The CDR3 runs to 15 residues. This CDR3 is CASTPGPGGNQPQHF. The CDR3 coding sequence is TGTGCCAGTACCCCTGGCCCGGGAGGCAATCAGCCCCAGCATTTT.

The genes are TRBV6-5 and TRBJ1-1; unclear D gene. The germline V gene has CDR1 MNHEY and CDR2 SVGAGI. The CDR3 is 14 residues long. V lost 5 bases to trimming and J lost 2 bases, with 12 bases between them. CDR3 loop: CASSGLRGNTEAFF. The DNA for the CDR3 is TGTGCCAGCAGTGGTCTACGAGGAAACACTGAAGCTTTCTTT.

This clonotype was observed many times. V is TRBV19 and J is TRBJ1-5; no firm D call. Germline loops: CDR1 LNHDA, CDR2 SQIVND (reference sequence). The CDR3 runs to 14 residues. V gave up 4 bases and J gave up 4 bases, with 11 bases separating them. The CDR3 spells CASSRSRANQPQHF. The CDR3 DNA reads TGTGCCAGTAGTAGGAGTAGAGCGAATCAGCCCCAGCATTTT.

There are many counts of this clonotype. The chain recombines TRBV5-1 with TRBJ1-5; D unclear. The V gene's germline CDR1 is SGHRS and CDR2 YFSETQ. V was cut by 1 base and J by 5 bases, with 13 bases left in between. The CDR3 totals 15 residues. As DNA, the CDR3 is TGCGCCAGCAGCTTGTGGAGTGGGAGCGATCAGCCCCAGCATTTT. Its protein is CASSLWSGSDQPQHF.

J is TRBJ1-1 and V is TRBV25-1; D is undetermined. V lost 3 bases, J lost 5 bases, and 7 bases lay in between. This CDR3 is 12 amino acids long. Germline-derived CDR1 and CDR2 are MGHDK and SYGVNS. The CDR3 DNA sequence: TGTGCCAGCAGTGAGGGGTGGACTGAAGCTTTCTTT. Its translation is CASSEGWTEAFF. Full variable domain (outside the CDR3, taken from reference TRBV25-1 and TRBJ1-1): EADIYQTPRYLVIGTGKKITLECSQTMGHDKMYWYQQDPGMELHLIHYSYGVNSTEKGDLSSESTVSRIRTEHFPLTLESARPSHTSQYLCASSEGWTEAFFGQGTRLTVV.